The 7 T cell receptor beta chains in this list originate from one sample, sequenced in a study of regulatory T cells in long-lasting Graves disease. The sample's time point: persistent/refractory GD, antithyroid drugs over 5 years with positive TRAb. PBMC RNA served as the TCR library source. In building TCR beta libraries, iRepertoire HTBI primers were used together with Arm-PCR of CDR3 regions. TCRdb redid the calling of the multiplex PCR reads with MiXCR, one entry per CDR3 protein. The table records approximately 440,000 distinct CDR3 sequences, roughly a quarter of them present only once. Source: peripheral blood mononuclear cells (PBMCs), taken when the disease was refractory, from a patient treated with antithyroid drugs. These TCRs come from a female donor with Graves disease.

The chain joins TRBV7-9 to TRBJ1-1; TRBD1 might be the D (5 bases). The length of the CDR3 is 15 residues. V gave up 5 bases and J gave up 1 base, with 14 bases separating them. Germline assignment: CDR1 SEHNR and CDR2 FQNEAQ (reference sequence). The CDR3 DNA reads as TGTGCCAGCAGCCGCCCAACGGGGCGGAACACTGAAGCTTTCTTT. It yields the protein CASSRPTGRNTEAFF.

This clonotype has a handful of counts. CDR3 sequence (DNA): TGCAGCGCCTACGACAGGGGAGACCACTATGGCTACACCTTC. It is translated as CSAYDRGDHYGYTF. V and J are TRBV29-1 and TRBJ1-2; 8 nucleotides match TRBD1. Germline V gene sequence: CDR1 SQVTM, CDR2 ANQGSEA. This CDR3 has 14 amino acids. V lost 7 bases and J lost 3; bases outside the gene matches: 10.

This clonotype was picked up many times. V is TRBV24-1 and J is TRBJ2-5; D perhaps matches TRBD2 (7 bases). V lost 5 bases and J 7 bases, leaving 22 bases between the germline ends. The CDR3 is made up of 16 amino acids. Germline CDR1 KGHDR, CDR2 SFDVKD. Written as DNA, the CDR3 is TGTGCCACCAGTGGGGGGGGCTCTGGAGTAGGTGTGACCCAGTACTTC. Amino acids: CATSGGGSGVGVTQYF.

V gene TRBV29-1 combines with J gene TRBJ1-2; weak D call: TRBD1 (5 bases). CDR1 is SQVTM and CDR2 is ANQGSEA in the germline V gene. V was pared by 3 bases and J by 7 bases, with 9 bases between. The CDR3 has 11 residues. CDR3 region: CSVDREGGYTF. CDR3 coding DNA: TGCAGCGTTGACAGGGAAGGTGGCTACACCTTC.

In regard to this clonotype: Just one base apart from a much larger clone, this may be a read error. The rearrangement links TRBV10-2 to TRBJ2-7; no clear D gene. The CDR3 has 13 residues. Germline V gives CDR1 WSHSY, CDR2 SAAADI. Trimming removed 8 bases at V and 1 base at J, with 12 bases between. CDR3 DNA: TGCGCCAGCGGTGGAAGAACTTCCTACGAGCAGTACTTC. It translates to CASGGRTSYEQYF.

The rearrangement joins TRBV20-1 to TRBJ2-2; 7 nucleotides align to TRBD1. CDR1 is DFQATT and CDR2 is SNEGSKA in the germline V gene (reference sequence). There are 14 residues in the CDR3. The junction had 6 bases not matched to a gene; V was cut back by 1 base and J by 7 bases. The CDR3 protein is CSARGAGTVGELFF. The CDR3 DNA follows: TGCAGTGCTAGAGGGGCAGGGACAGTCGGGGAGCTGTTTTTT.

The rearrangement joins TRBV20-1 to TRBJ2-7, with 12 bases identical to TRBD2. J was trimmed by 2 bases and V by 3 bases; bases with no gene match: 5. The CDR3 covers 15 residues. The V gene's germline CDR1 is DFQATT and CDR2 SNEGSKA (reference sequence). CDR3 sequence: CSASLTSGRTYEQYF. CDR3 bases: TGCAGTGCTAGCTTAACTAGCGGGAGGACCTACGAGCAGTACTTC.